A selection of T cell receptor beta chains follows, all from one sample in a study of shared clonotypes between healthy human individuals. Profiled with immunoSEQ multiplex PCR; TCRdb holds only in-frame clones, not every one. The sample shows roughly 2,000,000 clones, less than 95% of them seen only once. The material sequenced was naive CD8+ T cells sorted from blood. The receptors derive from a man in his late teens or twenties in good health. The CDR3 runs from the conserved cysteine through the conserved F or W.

v_call: TRBV30; cdr3_aa: CAWSLGAGGEETQYF
v_call: TRBV6-6; cdr3_aa: CASSYSTVRGDTEAFF
v_call: TRBV9; cdr3_aa: CASSVEEGMNTEAFF
v_call: TRBV2; cdr3_aa: CASDLGSGEQFF
v_call: TRBV4-1; cdr3_aa: CASSLFLSGSGYEQYF
v_call: TRBV28; cdr3_aa: CASSLGDTEAFF
v_call: TRBV6-1; cdr3_aa: CASSEGVRDPSYGYTF
v_call: TRBV27; cdr3_aa: CASPSDRRSRGNEQFF
v_call: TRBV5-6; cdr3_aa: CASSLWGWRVPQETQYF
v_call: TRBV6-1; cdr3_aa: CASIRTHLPYEQYF
v_call: TRBV5-6; cdr3_aa: CASSLSAHGDYEQYF
v_call: TRBV11-2; cdr3_aa: CASSLDGGDQPQHF
v_call: TRBV19; cdr3_aa: CASSPGMGYEQYF
v_call: TRBV11-3; cdr3_aa: CASSQDRGGTGELFF
v_call: TRBV5-1; cdr3_aa: CASSLLRGNEQFF
v_call: TRBV28; cdr3_aa: CATRPDQETQYF
v_call: TRBV13; cdr3_aa: CASSLVTEQETQYF
v_call: TRBV27; cdr3_aa: CASSLSGGTNEKLFF
v_call: TRBV9; cdr3_aa: CASSVAGVNTEAFF
v_call: TRBV6-6; cdr3_aa: CASSWTSTNEKLFF
v_call: TRBV10-2; cdr3_aa: CASSEAGAINQPQHF
v_call: TRBV6-6; cdr3_aa: CASVGEGIQPQHF